The 32 T cell receptor beta chains listed next were all sequenced from one sample in a study of response to subunit inactivated influenza vaccine. TCRdb re-derived calls from the RT-PCR reads in MiXCR, one entry per CDR3 protein. This sample has roughly 570,000 distinct CDR3 sequences; about 14% occur once, and the top ten carry around 10%. The sequenced sample was PBMCs from blood, obtained approximately 13 days after vaccination. These receptors originate from a middle-aged man who received an inactivated influenza vaccine.

The chain is built from TRBV20-1 and TRBJ2-3, with 8 bases identical to TRBD2. The J segment lost 3 bases and the V segment lost 4 bases, leaving 12 bases of the junction unmatched. The CDR3 covers 16 residues. Germline CDR1 is DFQATT and CDR2 is SNEGSKA (reference sequence). CDR3 nucleotides: TGCAGTGCTAACCCCCCAGCGGGGGTAGTGACAGATACGCAGTATTTT. Amino acid sequence: CSANPPAGVVTDTQYF.

This clonotype was seen ten or more times. The gene calls are TRBV15 and TRBJ2-1; D might be TRBD2 (6 bases). Deletions cut 4 bases from V and 7 bases from J, with 17 bases between. This CDR3 contains 15 residues. CDR1 and CDR2 from the germline V gene are LNHNV and YYDKDF (reference sequence). The CDR3 spells CATSTRTTLSNEQFF. The CDR3 DNA follows: TGTGCCACCAGCACCAGGACTACCCTCTCGAATGAGCAGTTCTTC.

The J gene is TRBJ2-2, the V gene TRBV14; D might be TRBD1 (6 bases). The V gene's germline CDR1 is SGHDN and CDR2 FVKESK. The CDR3 spans 15 residues. V lost 3 bases, J lost 1 base, and 9 bases lay in between. This CDR3 is CASSHYRVNTGELFF. DNA for the CDR3: TGTGCCAGCAGCCACTACAGGGTGAACACCGGGGAGCTGTTTTTT.

This clonotype has more than one count but fewer than ten. The chain recombines TRBV20-1 with TRBJ1-2; D possibly corresponds to TRBD1 (6 bases). The CDR3 totals 14 residues. V was cut by 1 base and J by 4 bases, with 13 bases left in between. CDR1 is DFQATT and CDR2 is SNEGSKA in the germline V gene (reference sequence). This CDR3 is CSARGMGASYGYTF. CDR3 bases: TGCAGTGCTAGAGGGATGGGGGCCAGCTATGGCTACACCTTC.

V gene TRBV28 combines with J gene TRBJ2-7; 9 nucleotides match TRBD1. The CDR3 has 14 residues. V was clipped by 9 bases and J by 3 bases; unmatched bases: 9. Looked up from germline, CDR1 is MDHEN and CDR2 is SYDVKM. Here the CDR3 reads CASASGTGNYEQYF. In DNA, the CDR3 is TGTGCCAGTGCGTCCGGGACAGGGAACTACGAGCAGTACTTC.

This clonotype was observed a handful of times. The chain has TRBV29-1 and TRBJ2-1; 9 bases match TRBD2. Germline V gives CDR1 SQVTM, CDR2 ANQGSEA. J lost 6 bases, V lost 4 bases, and 4 bases had no gene match. The CDR3 loop spans 13 amino acids. CDR3: CSVGTSAFNEQFF. Here the CDR3 DNA reads TGCAGCGTTGGGACTAGCGCTTTCAATGAGCAGTTCTTC.

This clonotype was detected many times. The V call is TRBV6-6, the J call TRBJ1-1; D is possibly TRBD1 (5 bases). The CDR3 extends over 13 amino acids. Per the germline V gene, CDR1 is MNHNY and CDR2 is SVGAGI (reference sequence). Trimming cost V 10 bases and J 2 bases, with 14 bases left between them. This CDR3 is CATNIQANTEAFF. The CDR3 nucleotides read TGTGCCACCAACATACAGGCTAACACTGAAGCTTTCTTT.

The chain's CDR3 is CASSPLWTRRNTGELFF. The CDR3 bases are TGTGCCAGCAGTCCCCTCTGGACTAGGAGGAACACCGGGGAGCTGTTTTTT. The chain uses TRBV27 and TRBJ2-2; 7 bases match TRBD2. The CDR3 consists of 17 residues. CDR1 and CDR2 from the germline V gene are MNHEY and SMNVEV (reference sequence). Trimming at V came to 5 bases and at J to 1 base, leaving 10 bases not matched to a gene.

This chain joins TRBV7-8 and TRBJ2-2; TRBD2 might be the D (5 bases). V was cut by 1 base and J by 3 bases, with 18 bases left in between. There are 18 residues in the CDR3. In germline, CDR1 is SGHVS, CDR2 FQNEAQ. The CDR3 loop is CASSLEWPSDGDTGELFF. The CDR3 DNA reads TGTGCCAGCAGCTTAGAGTGGCCCTCCGACGGGGACACCGGGGAGCTGTTTTTT.

The chain links TRBV7-6 to TRBJ2-1, with TRBD2 matching over 8 bases. CDR3 length equals 13 residues. V was clipped by 2 bases and J by 9 bases; unmatched bases: 3. CDR1 is SGHVS, CDR2 FNYEAQ, per germline. The CDR3 spells CASSLSSGVEQFF. The CDR3 DNA follows: TGTGCCAGCAGCTTAAGTAGCGGGGTTGAGCAGTTCTTC.

The chain employs TRBV27 and TRBJ2-3; weak D call: TRBD2 (6 bases). Germline V gene data show CDR1 as MNHEY and CDR2 as SMNVEV (reference sequence). CDR3 length: 14 residues. Trimming stripped 6 bases from V and 1 base from J, with 11 bases between. The CDR3 DNA sequence: TGTGCCAGCAGACGGGGGTACGGCACAGATACGCAGTATTTT. It encodes CASRRGYGTDTQYF.

With regard to this clonotype: At one of its ends the junction is not consistent with the germline gene, which may arise from a read error. This chain joins TRBV3-1 and TRBJ2-1; D is possibly TRBD2 (6 bases). From germline, CDR1 is LGHDT and CDR2 YNNKEL (reference sequence). The CDR3 consists of 16 residues. The CDR3 region is CTSSQESGGLINEQFF. CDR3 sequence (DNA): TGTACCAGCAGCCAAGAATCTGGGGGGTTGATCAATGAGCAGTTCTTC.

This clonotype was detected a few times. V is TRBV6-9 and J is TRBJ2-7; D tentatively reads TRBD1 or TRBD2 (5 bases each). The CDR3 extends over 16 amino acids. V was clipped by 2 bases and J by 7 bases, with 21 bases between them. The germline CDR1 and CDR2 sequences are MNHGY and SVAAGI. DNA for the CDR3: TGTGCCAGCAGTTATCCAGGGACGCCGCTTCCAAGGGAGCAGTACTTC. Translating gives CASSYPGTPLPREQYF.

This clonotype was recorded a few times. The chain recombines TRBV5-1 with TRBJ2-7; 9 bases are a match to TRBD2. Germline CDR1 is SGHRS and CDR2 is YFSETQ. Trimming took 0 bases from V and 4 from J; bases not matched to a gene: 5. The CDR3 has 15 amino acids. The CDR3 here is CASSLAGLAGYEQYF. CDR3 bases: TGCGCCAGCAGCTTGGCGGGACTAGCAGGGTACGAGCAGTACTTC.

This rearrangement joins TRBV29-1 to TRBJ2-7, with a weak D call TRBD1 (6 bases). Per the germline V gene, CDR1 is SQVTM and CDR2 is ANQGSEA. V lost 4 bases to trimming and J lost 6 bases, with 16 bases between them. This CDR3 spans 13 amino acids. The CDR3 is CSVVVSGDREQYF. The CDR3 DNA sequence: TGCAGCGTTGTTGTTTCAGGGGATCGCGAGCAGTACTTC.

This sequence joins TRBV7-2 and TRBJ1-4; D uncertain. The CDR3 spans 14 residues. Trimming took 1 base from V and 7 from J, leaving 10 bases between them. Germline V lookup: CDR1 SGHTA, CDR2 FQGNSA. The CDR3 protein is CASSLGGRGEKLFF. CDR3 DNA sequence: TGTGCCAGCAGCTTAGGAGGGCGGGGTGAAAAACTGTTTTTT. Full variable domain (remainder filled in from reference TRBV7-2 and TRBJ1-4): GAGVSQSPSNKVTEKGKDVELRCDPISGHTALYWYRQSLGQGLEFLIYFQGNSAPDKSGLPSDRFSAERTGGSVSTLTIQRTQQEDSAVYLCASSLGGRGEKLFFGSGTQLSVL.

V is TRBV28 and J is TRBJ2-7; D gene ambiguous. CDR3 length equals 15 residues. Germline V lookup: CDR1 MDHEN, CDR2 SYDVKM. V gave up 4 bases and J gave up 2 bases, with 15 bases separating them. This CDR3 is CASSSSAVFTYEQYF. CDR3 DNA sequence: TGTGCCAGCAGTTCCTCAGCAGTTTTTACCTACGAGCAGTACTTC.

The chain has TRBV5-1 and TRBJ2-3; 11 bases line up with TRBD2. The J segment lost 4 bases and the V segment lost 6 bases, leaving 10 bases of the junction unmatched. This CDR3 is built from 16 residues. CDR1 and CDR2 from the germline V gene are SGHRS and YFSETQ. Here the CDR3 DNA reads TGCGCCAGCACCAGTAGCGGGGGGGCGAGCGCAGATACGCAGTATTTT. Its translation: CASTSSGGASADTQYF.

The chain employs TRBV19 and TRBJ2-6; 7 bases align to TRBD1. Germline V gene data show CDR1 as LNHDA and CDR2 as SQIVND (reference sequence). The length of the CDR3 is 16 residues. Germline trimming cut 8 bases from V and 0 bases from J; bases unmatched to any gene: 7. The CDR3, as DNA: TGTGCCAGTGGGGACAGCCCCTACTCTGGGGCCAACGTCCTGACTTTC. Protein: CASGDSPYSGANVLTF.

This clonotype was detected only a few times. The chain is built from TRBV10-3 and TRBJ1-2, with D possibly being TRBD1 (5 bases). Germline V lookup: CDR1 ENHRY, CDR2 SYGVKD. Between the trimmed V and J ends, which lost 2 bases and 6 bases, there was a span of 7 bases. The CDR3 loop spans 12 amino acids. The CDR3 DNA follows: TGTGCCATCAGTGAGCCGACAGATGGCTACACCTTC. This gives the protein CAISEPTDGYTF.

The rearrangement uses TRBV15 and TRBJ1-4; D is possibly TRBD1 (5 bases). The CDR3 is made up of 19 amino acids. Germline CDR1 LNHNV, CDR2 YYDKDF (reference sequence). Deletions cut 0 bases from V and 8 bases from J, with 25 bases between. CDR3 loop: CATSRDFGGVGGSPEKLFF. The CDR3, as DNA: TGTGCCACCAGCAGAGATTTCGGCGGTGTCGGGGGTTCTCCAGAAAAACTGTTTTTT.

This clonotype appeared a few times. This chain links TRBV7-2 with TRBJ2-7, with D uncertain. V lost 2 bases and J 1 base, leaving 12 bases between the germline ends. There are 15 residues in the CDR3. Germline loops: CDR1 SGHTA, CDR2 FQGNSA. CDR3 sequence: CASSLRAGPSYEQYF. The CDR3 coding sequence is TGTGCCAGCAGCTTAAGGGCAGGACCTTCCTACGAGCAGTACTTC. The full variable domain, in which reference TRBV7-2 and TRBJ2-7 provide the parts outside the CDR3, is GAGVSQSPSNKVTEKGKDVELRCDPISGHTALYWYRQSLGQGLEFLIYFQGNSAPDKSGLPSDRFSAERTGGSVSTLTIQRTQQEDSAVYLCASSLRAGPSYEQYFGPGTRLTVT.

This clonotype showed up just a few times. V gene TRBV28 combines with J gene TRBJ1-6, with a weak D call TRBD1 (6 bases). The CDR3 has 15 amino acids. Trimming removed 6 bases at V and 5 bases at J, with 14 bases between. Germline V gene sequence: CDR1 MDHEN, CDR2 SYDVKM. The CDR3 reads CASRTLAGDNSPLHF. Written as DNA, the CDR3 is TGTGCCAGCAGAACCCTTGCAGGGGATAATTCACCCCTCCACTTT.

This sequence joins TRBV24-1 and TRBJ2-2, with 8 positions matching TRBD2. Germline CDR1 KGHDR, CDR2 SFDVKD. The CDR3 sequence is 17 residues long. The J segment lost 4 bases and the V segment lost 1 base, leaving 7 bases of the junction unmatched. CDR3 in amino acids: CATSDFEAGEGTGELFF. DNA of the CDR3: TGTGCCACCAGTGATTTCGAAGCGGGAGAGGGCACCGGGGAGCTGTTTTTT.

The chain couples TRBV20-1 to TRBJ2-5, with D perhaps TRBD1 or TRBD2 (7 bases each). Germline-derived CDR1 and CDR2 are DFQATT and SNEGSKA (reference sequence). The CDR3 is 15 amino acids. V gave up 6 bases and J gave up 5 bases, with 22 bases separating them. The CDR3 loop is CSANQGGQGAETQYF. DNA of the CDR3: TGCAGTGCCAACCAGGGGGGGCAAGGGGCCGAGACCCAGTACTTC.

This sequence joins TRBV12-2 and TRBJ2-5; TRBD1 was called by the table and not checked on the DNA. TRBV12-2 is flagged as a pseudogene. CDR3 length equals 16 residues. The CDR3 region has the DNA TGTGCAAGTCGCCCCTTACCACAGGGGGCTGAAGAGACCCAGTACTTC. Translation: CASRPLPQGAEETQYF.

This clonotype came up many times. The chain carries TRBV5-1 and TRBJ2-2, with unresolved D. CDR1 is SGHRS and CDR2 is YFSETQ in the germline V gene. CDR3 length: 11 amino acids. V lost 0 bases to trimming and J lost 9 bases, with 3 bases between them. The CDR3 loop is CASSLGRELFF. CDR3 DNA sequence: TGCGCCAGCAGCTTGGGGCGGGAGCTGTTTTTT.

The J gene is TRBJ1-3, the V gene TRBV11-1; 7 bases fit TRBD1. The germline CDR1 and CDR2 sequences are SGHAT and FQDESV (reference sequence). The CDR3 loop spans 20 amino acids. V shed 5 bases, J shed 0 bases, and the junction held 19 bases outside the gene matches. The CDR3 is CASSGRDSTGDPGSGNTIYF. CDR3 sequence (DNA): TGTGCCAGCAGCGGACGGGACAGTACAGGGGACCCGGGCTCTGGAAACACCATATATTTT.

CDR3 DNA: TGTGCCAGCAGCTCAATAAAGAGGAGCTCCTACGAGCAGTACTTC. Translating it yields CASSSIKRSSYEQYF. J is TRBJ2-7 and V is TRBV11-2, with unresolved D. The CDR3 is 15 residues long. Germline CDR1 SGHAT, CDR2 FQNNGV. Trimming took 4 bases from V and 0 from J, leaving 13 bases between them.

The CDR3 loop is CASGRDRAYETQYF. The CDR3 DNA reads TGTGCCAGCGGTCGGGACAGGGCGTATGAGACCCAGTACTTC. The V and J genes are TRBV5-4 and TRBJ2-5, with TRBD1 identical over 9 bases. Germline CDR1 is SGHNT and CDR2 is YYREEE (reference sequence). This CDR3 spans 14 amino acids. V was pared by 7 bases and J by 5 bases, with 9 bases of the junction left unmatched.

This clonotype was seen once. The rearrangement uses TRBV19 and TRBJ1-1; D not resolved. V was trimmed by 0 bases and J by 5 bases, leaving 13 bases between them. Germline CDR1 is LNHDA and CDR2 is SQIVND (reference sequence). There are 15 residues in the CDR3. The CDR3 is CASSIDKMPGTEAFF. CDR3 coding DNA: TGTGCCAGTAGTATAGATAAAATGCCCGGGACTGAAGCTTTCTTT.

This clonotype showed up just a few times. The V gene is TRBV28, the J gene TRBJ1-5; tentatively, D is TRBD1 (6 bases). Per the germline V gene, CDR1 is MDHEN and CDR2 is SYDVKM. Trimming stripped 5 bases from V and 3 bases from J, with 17 bases between. The CDR3 spans 16 residues. CDR3 sequence reads: CASSPLKQGYNQPQHF. DNA for the CDR3: TGTGCCAGCAGTCCCTTGAAACAGGGTTACAATCAGCCCCAGCATTTT.